Presented here are 11 T cell receptor beta chains from one specimen sequenced in a study of vaccination and CD4 T cells after COVID-19. Their specific antigens are unknown. At the Johns Hopkins FTIC core, DNA taken from cultured CD4+ T cells was sequenced by way of the Oncomine TCR Beta short-read assay. TCRdb recomputed calls from the PCR reads with MiXCR, one row per CDR3 protein. Of over 8,500 distinct CDR3 sequences in the sample, around 59% are singletons; the top ten hold about a quarter. Treatment in this sample: 10-day PBMC culture with coronavirus spike peptide pools or control peptides (ViraFEST assay). The sample was CD4+ T cells from blood, cultured in vitro. The receptors originated from a human donor who had recovered from COVID-19.

This rearrangement joins TRBV7-9 to TRBJ1-6; maybe TRBD1 (5 bases). The CDR3 totals 14 residues. Trimming removed 4 bases at V and 6 bases at J, with 10 bases between. Germline-derived CDR1 and CDR2 are SEHNR and FQNEAQ (reference sequence). This CDR3 is CASSSGALNSPLHF. CDR3 bases: TGTGCCAGCAGCTCCGGGGCCCTTAATTCACCCCTCCACTTT.

The genes are TRBV7-2 and TRBJ1-6; the match to TRBD1 covers 8 bases. V lost 5 bases and J lost 9; bases outside the gene matches: 6. The CDR3 spans 14 residues. Germline V lookup: CDR1 SGHTA, CDR2 FQGNSA. The chain's CDR3 is CASSARQGPSPLHF. The CDR3 DNA reads as TGTGCCAGCAGCGCAAGACAGGGGCCTTCACCCCTCCACTTT.

The gene calls are TRBV28 and TRBJ1-5; perhaps TRBD1 as D (6 bases). The V and J ends lost 10 bases and 0 bases respectively, with 13 bases between them. CDR1 is MDHEN and CDR2 is SYDVKM in the germline V gene. This CDR3 has 14 amino acids. The chain's CDR3 is CAIQQGASNQPQHF. The CDR3 nucleotides read TGTGCCATCCAACAGGGAGCTAGCAATCAGCCCCAGCATTTT.

The chain combines TRBV20-1 with TRBJ1-2, with D possibly being TRBD1 (5 bases). CDR1 is DFQATT and CDR2 is SNEGSKA in the germline V gene (reference sequence). The CDR3 totals 15 residues. Trimming cost V 2 bases and J 0 bases, with 13 bases left between them. CDR3 sequence reads: CSARPHKGPNYGYTF. For the CDR3, the DNA is TGCAGTGCTAGACCCCACAAGGGGCCTAACTATGGCTACACCTTC.

This clonotype was seen a handful of times. J is TRBJ1-1 and V is TRBV29-1; 8 nucleotides agree with TRBD1. J lost 1 base, V lost 6 bases, and 4 bases had no gene match. The length of the CDR3 is 13 residues. The germline V gene encodes CDR1 SQVTM and CDR2 ANQGSEA. The CDR3 region is CSVHGTGNTEAFF. CDR3 coding DNA: TGCAGCGTCCACGGGACAGGGAACACTGAAGCTTTCTTT.

This clonotype was seen a single time. V and J are TRBV28 and TRBJ1-2; D may be TRBD1 (5 bases). V lost 6 bases and J lost 5, with 16 bases in between. The germline CDR1 and CDR2 sequences are MDHEN and SYDVKM. The CDR3 length is 14 residues. DNA for the CDR3: TGTGCCAGCAGCCTCGGGCCCTGGGGGTATGGCTACACCTTC. It translates to CASSLGPWGYGYTF.

The V and J genes are TRBV20-1 and TRBJ1-6, with 8 bases fitting TRBD1. The length of the CDR3 is 15 residues. CDR1 and CDR2 (germline): DFQATT, SNEGSKA (reference sequence). V gave up 2 bases and J gave up 8 bases; unmatched junction bases: 8. In nucleotides, the CDR3 is TGCAGTGCTAGACGGGCAGGGGGCGAAGATTCACCCCTCCACTTT. Its protein product is CSARRAGGEDSPLHF.

This clonotype was seen only once. The J gene is TRBJ1-2, the V gene TRBV20-1; TRBD1 is a possible D gene (5 bases). The germline V gene encodes CDR1 DFQATT and CDR2 SNEGSKA (reference sequence). The CDR3 runs to 11 residues. The V gene lost 3 bases and the J gene lost 6 bases, with 8 bases spanning the gap. The CDR3 DNA reads as TGCAGTGCTAGCTGGGGGAATGGCTACACCTTC. Translating gives CSASWGNGYTF.

The chain carries TRBV20-1 and TRBJ2-5; a weak D match, TRBD2 (5 bases). V lost 3 bases and J lost 9, with 14 bases in between. The CDR3 contains 12 residues. The V gene's germline CDR1 is DFQATT and CDR2 SNEGSKA (reference sequence). This CDR3 reads CSARPGPGSQYF. The CDR3 region has the DNA TGCAGTGCTAGGCCCGGCCCGGGATCCCAGTACTTC.

This clonotype was found once. The chain combines TRBV20-1 with TRBJ1-2; no definite D call. Germline loops: CDR1 DFQATT, CDR2 SNEGSKA (reference sequence). V lost 0 bases, J lost 3 bases, and 14 bases lay in between. The CDR3 is 15 amino acids. The CDR3 reads CSARDPGSLYYGYTF. CDR3 coding DNA: TGCAGTGCTAGAGATCCCGGCAGCCTCTACTATGGCTACACCTTC.

This chain connects TRBV20-1 to TRBJ2-7; either TRBD1 or TRBD2 may supply D (5 bases each). V was pared by 7 bases and J by 3 bases, with 16 bases between. The V gene's germline CDR1 is DFQATT and CDR2 SNEGSKA (reference sequence). The CDR3 spans 13 residues. The CDR3 reads CSVSGWGNYEQYF. CDR3 in DNA: TGCAGTGTATCCGGTTGGGGGAACTACGAGCAGTACTTC.